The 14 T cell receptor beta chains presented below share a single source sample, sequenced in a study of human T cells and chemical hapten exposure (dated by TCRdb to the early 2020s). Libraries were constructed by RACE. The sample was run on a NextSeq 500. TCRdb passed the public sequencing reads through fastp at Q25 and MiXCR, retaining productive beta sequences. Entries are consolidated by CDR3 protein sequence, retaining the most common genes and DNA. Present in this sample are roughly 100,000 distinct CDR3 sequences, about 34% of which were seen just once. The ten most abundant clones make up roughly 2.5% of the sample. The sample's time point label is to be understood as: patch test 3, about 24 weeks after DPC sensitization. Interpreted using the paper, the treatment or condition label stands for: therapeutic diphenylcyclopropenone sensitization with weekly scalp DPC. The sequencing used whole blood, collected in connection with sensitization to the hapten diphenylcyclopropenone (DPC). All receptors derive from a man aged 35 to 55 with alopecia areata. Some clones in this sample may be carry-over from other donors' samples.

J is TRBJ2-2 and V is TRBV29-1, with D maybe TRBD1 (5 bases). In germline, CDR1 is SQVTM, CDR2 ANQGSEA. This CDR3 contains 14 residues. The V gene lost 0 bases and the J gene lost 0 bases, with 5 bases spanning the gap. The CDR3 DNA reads TGCAGCGTTGAAGAACAGGCGAACACCGGGGAGCTGTTTTTT. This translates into CSVEEQANTGELFF.

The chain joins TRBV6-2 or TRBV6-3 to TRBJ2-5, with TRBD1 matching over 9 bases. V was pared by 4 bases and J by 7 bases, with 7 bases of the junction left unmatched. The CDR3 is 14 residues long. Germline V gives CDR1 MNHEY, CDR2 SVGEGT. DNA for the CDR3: TGTGCCAGCAGTTCCTGGACAGGGGAGGGGACCCAGTACTTC. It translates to CASSSWTGEGTQYF.

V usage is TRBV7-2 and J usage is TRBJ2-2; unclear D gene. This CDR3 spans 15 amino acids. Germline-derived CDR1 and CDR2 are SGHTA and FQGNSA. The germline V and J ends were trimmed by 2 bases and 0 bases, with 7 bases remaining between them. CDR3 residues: CASSLQIANTGELFF. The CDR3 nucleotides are TGTGCCAGCAGCTTACAGATAGCGAACACCGGGGAGCTGTTTTTT.

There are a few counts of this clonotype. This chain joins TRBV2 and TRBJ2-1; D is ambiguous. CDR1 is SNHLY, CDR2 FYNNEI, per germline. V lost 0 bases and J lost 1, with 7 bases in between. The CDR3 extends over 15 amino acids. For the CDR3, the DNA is TGTGCCAGCAGTGAAGCCTCTACATCCTACAATGAGCAGTTCTTC. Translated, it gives CASSEASTSYNEQFF. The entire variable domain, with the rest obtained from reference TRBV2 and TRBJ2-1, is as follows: EPEVTQTPSHQVTQMGQEVILRCVPISNHLYFYWYRQILGQKVEFLVSFYNNEISEKSEIFDDQFSVERPDGSNFTLKIRSTKLEDSAMYFCASSEASTSYNEQFFGPGTRLTVL.

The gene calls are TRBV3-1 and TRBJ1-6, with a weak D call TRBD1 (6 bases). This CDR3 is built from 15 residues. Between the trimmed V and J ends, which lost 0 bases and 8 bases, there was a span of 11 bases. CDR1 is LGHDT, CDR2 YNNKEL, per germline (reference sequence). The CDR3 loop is CASSQDYAGDSPLHF. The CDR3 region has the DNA TGTGCCAGCAGCCAAGATTACGCAGGGGATTCACCCCTCCACTTT.

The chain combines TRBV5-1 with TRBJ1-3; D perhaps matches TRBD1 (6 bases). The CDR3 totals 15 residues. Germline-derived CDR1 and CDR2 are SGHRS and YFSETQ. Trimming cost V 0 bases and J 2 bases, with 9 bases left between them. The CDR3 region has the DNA TGCGCCAGCAGCTTGGACGGGGGCGCTGGAAACACCATATATTTT. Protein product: CASSLDGGAGNTIYF.

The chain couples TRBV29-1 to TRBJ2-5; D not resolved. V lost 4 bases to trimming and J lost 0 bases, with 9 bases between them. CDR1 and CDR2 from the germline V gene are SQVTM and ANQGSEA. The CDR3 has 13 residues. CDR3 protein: CSVVRGNQETQYF. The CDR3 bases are TGCAGCGTTGTCCGCGGTAACCAAGAGACCCAGTACTTC.

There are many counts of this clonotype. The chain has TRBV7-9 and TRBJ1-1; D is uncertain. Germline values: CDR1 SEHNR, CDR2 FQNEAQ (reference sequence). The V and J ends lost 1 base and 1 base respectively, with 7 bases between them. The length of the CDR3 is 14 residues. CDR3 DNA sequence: TGTGCCAGCAGCTTAGGTCCCCAGAACACTGAAGCTTTCTTT. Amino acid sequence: CASSLGPQNTEAFF.

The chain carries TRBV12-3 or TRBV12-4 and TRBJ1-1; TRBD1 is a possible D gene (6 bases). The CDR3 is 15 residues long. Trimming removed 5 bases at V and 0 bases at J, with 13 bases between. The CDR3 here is CASSRTVTLNTEAFF. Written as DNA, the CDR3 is TGTGCCAGCAGTCGGACAGTTACCCTGAACACTGAAGCTTTCTTT.

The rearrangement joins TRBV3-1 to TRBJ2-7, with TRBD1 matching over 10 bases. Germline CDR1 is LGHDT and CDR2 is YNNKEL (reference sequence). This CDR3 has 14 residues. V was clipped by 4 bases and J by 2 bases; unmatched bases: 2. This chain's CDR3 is CASSPGQGTYEQYV. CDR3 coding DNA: TGTGCCAGCAGCCCGGGACAGGGGACCTACGAGCAGTACGTC.

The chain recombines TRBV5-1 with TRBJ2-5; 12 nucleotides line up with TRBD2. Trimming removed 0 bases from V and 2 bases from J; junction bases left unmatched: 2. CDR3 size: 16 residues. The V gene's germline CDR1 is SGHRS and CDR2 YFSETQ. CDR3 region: CASSLAGLAGQETQYF. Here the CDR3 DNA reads TGCGCCAGCAGCTTGGCAGGACTAGCGGGGCAAGAGACCCAGTACTTC.

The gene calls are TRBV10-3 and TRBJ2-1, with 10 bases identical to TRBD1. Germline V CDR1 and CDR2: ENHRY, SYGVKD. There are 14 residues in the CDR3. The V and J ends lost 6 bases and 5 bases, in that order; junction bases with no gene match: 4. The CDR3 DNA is TGTGCCATCAGCTCCGGACAGGGGGACAATGAGCAGTTCTTC. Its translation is CAISSGQGDNEQFF.

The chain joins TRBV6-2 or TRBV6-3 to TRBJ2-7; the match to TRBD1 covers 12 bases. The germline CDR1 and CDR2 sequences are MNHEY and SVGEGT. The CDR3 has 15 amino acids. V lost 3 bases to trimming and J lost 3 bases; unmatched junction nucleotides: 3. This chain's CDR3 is CASSYGDRGLYEQYV. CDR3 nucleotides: TGTGCCAGCAGTTATGGGGACAGGGGGCTCTACGAGCAGTACGTC.

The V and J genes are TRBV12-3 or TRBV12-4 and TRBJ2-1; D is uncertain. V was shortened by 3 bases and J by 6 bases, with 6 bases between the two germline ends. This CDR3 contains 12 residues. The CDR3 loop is CASSFGPNEQFF. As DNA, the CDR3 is TGTGCCAGCAGTTTCGGGCCCAATGAGCAGTTCTTC.